The 31 T cell receptor beta chains below were found in one sample sequenced in a study of spatial heterogeneity in lung cancer. The time point: sample taken at primary tumor resection. TCRs were sequenced from unsorted whole RNA of tumor, nontumor lung or PBMC. Each CDR3 protein gets one entry after TCRdb re-called the 5' RACE reads with MiXCR. This repertoire shows about 38,000 distinct CDR3 sequences, roughly 7.4% found once; its top ten account for roughly 28%. The material sequenced was PBMCs, taken at surgery. All receptors derive from a male donor with early-stage non-small cell lung cancer.

This clonotype was picked up a small number of times. This chain links TRBV12-3 or TRBV12-4 with TRBJ2-1; no definite D call. The V and J ends lost 5 bases and 8 bases respectively, with 10 bases between them. The CDR3 length is 12 residues. CDR3 coding DNA: TGTGCCAGCAGTGAGATTGTAGATGAGCAGTTCTTC. As protein: CASSEIVDEQFF.

This clonotype has only a few counts. This chain connects TRBV10-3 to TRBJ2-7, with 9 bases aligning to TRBD1. CDR3 length equals 15 residues. Germline trimming cut 2 bases from V and 6 bases from J; bases unmatched to any gene: 8. CDR1 and CDR2 (germline): ENHRY, SYGVKD. Written as DNA, the CDR3 is TGTGCCATCAGTGAGAACCGGGACAGGGAGGGCGAGCAGTACGTC. Protein product: CAISENRDREGEQYV.

This clonotype was recorded many times. Here the CDR3 reads CAISDSKSTDTQYF. In DNA, the CDR3 is TGTGCCATCAGTGATTCGAAAAGCACAGATACGCAGTATTTT. The V and J genes are TRBV10-3 and TRBJ2-3; D not certain. This CDR3 region has 14 residues. The germline gives CDR1 ENHRY, CDR2 SYGVKD. The V end lost 3 bases, the J end lost 0 bases, and 7 bases lay between the germline ends.

There are many counts of this clonotype. The chain employs TRBV18 and TRBJ1-5; TRBD1 matches at 11 bases. Per the germline V gene, CDR1 is KGHSH and CDR2 is LQKENI. Unmatched junction bases numbered 6, after V lost 6 bases and J lost 2 bases. CDR3 length equals 16 residues. CDR3 in DNA: TGTGCCAGCTCGGGACAGGGGGACAGAGGCAATCAGCCCCAGCATTTT. It yields the protein CASSGQGDRGNQPQHF.

This clonotype was counted a few times. This chain connects TRBV18 to TRBJ2-1, with D hard to call. CDR1 and CDR2 from the germline V gene are KGHSH and LQKENI. This CDR3 comprises 13 residues. The ends were cut back, 3 bases at V and 7 bases at J, with 10 bases in the middle. CDR3 residues: CASSPPSSNEQFF. DNA of the CDR3: TGTGCCAGCTCACCGCCCTCATCTAATGAGCAGTTCTTC.

This clonotype showed up many times. This sequence joins TRBV29-1 and TRBJ2-3; 12 nucleotides line up with TRBD2. The V and J ends lost 7 bases and 4 bases, in that order; junction bases with no gene match: 6. This CDR3 spans 14 amino acids. Germline assignment: CDR1 SQVTM and CDR2 ANQGSEA. CDR3 DNA: TGCAGCGCCGGGACTAGCGGGTGGGCAGATACGCAGTATTTT. It yields the protein CSAGTSGWADTQYF.

The chain joins TRBV9 to TRBJ1-4; 9 positions agree with TRBD1. The CDR3 runs 16 residues. The V gene end was trimmed by 0 bases and the J gene end by 2 bases; junction bases not matched to a gene: 2. Germline V gene lookup returns CDR1 SGDLS and CDR2 YYNGEE. DNA of the CDR3: TGTGCCAGCAGCGTAGGGGGGACAGGGACTAATGAAAAACTGTTTTTT. Translated, it gives CASSVGGTGTNEKLFF.

This clonotype was counted at least ten times. This chain connects TRBV30 to TRBJ1-6; D gene ambiguous. The CDR3 spans 12 residues. Germline CDR1 GTSNPN, CDR2 SVGIG (reference sequence). The V gene lost 4 bases and the J gene lost 14 bases, with 15 bases spanning the gap. Here the CDR3 DNA reads TGTGCCTGGACCCGGGCGGCGGGAGCCCTCCACTTT. It codes for CAWTRAAGALHF.

A word on this clonotype: It may be a read error: a sequence one base away is much more abundant. The rearrangement links TRBV6-5 to TRBJ1-3; TRBD1 agrees at 7 bases. This CDR3 has 15 residues. CDR1 MNHEY and CDR2 SVGAGI come from the germline V gene. The CDR3: CASSQDRSSGNTICF. The CDR3 DNA reads TGTGCCAGCAGTCAGGACAGGAGCTCTGGAAACACCATATGTTTT.

In its sample, this clonotype was seen many times. The V and J genes are TRBV29-1 and TRBJ1-6; D not resolved. CDR1 and CDR2 (germline): SQVTM, ANQGSEA. The CDR3 has 13 amino acids. V was pared by 4 bases and J by 8 bases, with 12 bases between. CDR3 amino acids: CSVAPQMDSPLHF. DNA of the CDR3: TGCAGCGTTGCGCCCCAGATGGATTCACCCCTCCACTTT.

In this sample, this clonotype turned up a few times. J is TRBJ2-7 and V is TRBV6-5; TRBD2 agrees at 9 bases. The V and J ends lost 4 bases and 6 bases, in that order; junction bases with no gene match: 10. CDR3 length: 15 amino acids. From germline, CDR1 is MNHEY and CDR2 SVGAGI. The CDR3 nucleotides read TGTGCCAGCAGTTGGCCTAGCGGGATTCATGGCGAGCAGTACGTC. This translates into CASSWPSGIHGEQYV.

This clonotype showed up many times. V usage is TRBV3-1 and J usage is TRBJ2-3; 7 bases are a match to TRBD1. V lost 0 bases to trimming and J lost 3 bases; unmatched junction nucleotides: 6. CDR1 is LGHDT, CDR2 YNNKEL, per germline (reference sequence). This CDR3 has 16 amino acids. CDR3 sequence: CASSQDLGGGTDTQYF. CDR3 DNA: TGTGCCAGCAGCCAAGATCTAGGGGGCGGGACAGATACGCAGTATTTT.

This clonotype showed up many times. The chain has TRBV18 and TRBJ2-5; D remains ambiguous. Germline V gene sequence: CDR1 KGHSH, CDR2 LQKENI. The V gene lost 0 bases and the J gene lost 2 bases, with 10 bases spanning the gap. The CDR3 length is 15 residues. The chain's CDR3 is CASSPPSVSQETQYF. The CDR3 DNA reads as TGTGCCAGCTCACCACCGTCAGTCTCACAAGAGACCCAGTACTTC.

In regard to this clonotype: At one boundary the junction diverges from the germline segment, which might be a read error. The V call is TRBV3-1, the J call TRBJ2-7; unclear D gene. CDR1 and CDR2 (germline): LGHDT, YNNKEL (reference sequence). The CDR3 is 15 residues long. This chain's CDR3 is CVSSLEVTPPYEQYF. CDR3 coding DNA: TGTGTCAGCAGCTTAGAAGTTACTCCTCCTTACGAGCAGTACTTC.

This clonotype was recorded at least ten times. The chain uses TRBV3-1 and TRBJ2-7; TRBD2 is a possible D gene (6 bases). Germline CDR1 reads LGHDT; CDR2 reads YNNKEL (reference sequence). There are 16 residues in the CDR3. V was trimmed by 0 bases and J by 0 bases, leaving 12 bases between them. CDR3 DNA: TGTGCCAGCAGCCAAGATTCGGGACTCAGCTCCTACGAGCAGTACTTC. It yields the protein CASSQDSGLSSYEQYF.

At least ten counts were recorded for this clonotype. The chain uses TRBV25-1 and TRBJ1-4; D remains ambiguous. Deletions cut 1 base from V and 5 bases from J, with 14 bases between. The germline CDR1 and CDR2 sequences are MGHDK and SYGVNS. The CDR3 totals 16 residues. CDR3 protein: CASSESPSSINEKLFF. The CDR3 DNA sequence: TGTGCCAGCAGTGAATCCCCGAGTAGTATCAATGAAAAACTGTTTTTT. The variable domain in full, completed from reference TRBV25-1 and TRBJ1-4, reads EADIYQTPRYLVIGTGKKITLECSQTMGHDKMYWYQQDPGMELHLIHYSYGVNSTEKGDLSSESTVSRIRTEHFPLTLESARPSHTSQYLCASSESPSSINEKLFFGSGTQLSVL.

This clonotype was detected many times. This chain joins TRBV7-3 and TRBJ1-6; no clear D. Germline CDR1 SGHTA, CDR2 FQGTGA. The CDR3 has 14 residues. V lost 5 bases and J 4 bases, leaving 9 bases between the germline ends. CDR3 residues: CASSLEGYNSPLHF. In DNA, the CDR3 is TGTGCCAGCAGCCTGGAAGGGTATAATTCACCCCTCCACTTT.

This clonotype was seen more than once but under ten times. The chain carries TRBV24-1 and TRBJ1-2; a weak D match, TRBD1 (6 bases). This CDR3 is 13 amino acids long. Germline lookup yields CDR1 KGHDR and CDR2 SFDVKD. The germline V and J ends were trimmed by 1 base and 6 bases, with 8 bases remaining between them. The chain's CDR3 is CATSDFGGDGYTF. CDR3 in DNA: TGTGCCACCAGTGATTTTGGGGGCGATGGCTACACCTTC.

This clonotype was detected many times. This chain joins TRBV7-9 and TRBJ1-1; D unclear. V was pared by 5 bases and J by 4 bases, with 11 bases between. The CDR3 sequence is 13 residues long. Looked up from germline, CDR1 is SEHNR and CDR2 is FQNEAQ (reference sequence). The CDR3 sequence is CASSPEVGTEAFF. In DNA, the CDR3 is TGTGCCAGCAGCCCGGAAGTCGGCACTGAAGCTTTCTTT.

On this clonotype: One base away lies a much larger clone, so this may be a sequencing read error. This likely comes from a read error, as the CDR3 has no conserved phenylalanine or tryptophan at its end. This chain joins TRBV15 and TRBJ1-4, with TRBD1 matching over 10 bases. V was pared by 2 bases and J by 8 bases, with 5 bases of the junction left unmatched. The CDR3 has 15 amino acids. Germline loops: CDR1 LNHNV, CDR2 YYDKDF (reference sequence). The CDR3 sequence is CATSRQDRGYEKLFY. In nucleotides, the CDR3 is TGTGCCACCAGCAGACAGGACAGGGGGTACGAAAAACTGTTTTAT.

This clonotype was observed a handful of times. The junction departs from germline at one end; a sequencing error may be responsible. The chain recombines TRBV27 with TRBJ2-1; maybe TRBD2 (6 bases). The CDR3 consists of 12 residues. Germline values: CDR1 MNHEY, CDR2 SMNVEV (reference sequence). The CDR3: CAGSRDFSPQFF. CDR3 nucleotides: TGTGCCGGCAGTCGGGACTTTAGTCCACAGTTCTTC.

The chain carries TRBV6-5 and TRBJ2-3; tentatively, D is TRBD2 (5 bases). Trimming removed 6 bases from V and 3 bases from J, with 16 bases in between. This CDR3 region has 15 residues. The V gene's germline CDR1 is MNHEY and CDR2 SVGAGI. CDR3 protein: CASSLGSAGTDTQYF. DNA for the CDR3: TGTGCCAGCAGCCTTGGGAGCGCCGGGACAGATACGCAGTATTTT.

This sequence joins TRBV9 and TRBJ2-1; 7 bases map to TRBD2. The germline CDR1 and CDR2 sequences are SGDLS and YYNGEE. The CDR3 consists of 15 residues. The V segment lost 3 bases and the J segment 9 bases; nucleotides outside the gene matches: 12. CDR3 sequence: CASSAPREGGTEQFF. In DNA, the CDR3 is TGTGCCAGCAGCGCCCCCAGGGAGGGAGGCACTGAGCAGTTCTTC.

This clonotype was recorded many times. The genes are TRBV5-1 and TRBJ2-3; D call uncertain. Germline V gene data show CDR1 as SGHRS and CDR2 as YFSETQ. This CDR3 is 15 amino acids long. Between the trimmed V and J ends, which lost 6 bases and 0 bases, there was a span of 14 bases. The CDR3 coding sequence is TGCGCCAGCAACCCCTCGGCCCTTAGCACAGATACGCAGTATTTT. It encodes CASNPSALSTDTQYF.

This clonotype was seen ten or more times. CDR3 amino acids: CASSLEASVDEQFF. In DNA form, the CDR3 reads TGCGCCAGCAGCTTGGAGGCTAGCGTCGATGAGCAGTTCTTC. The genes are TRBV5-1 and TRBJ2-1; TRBD2 is a possible D gene (6 bases). CDR1 is SGHRS, CDR2 YFSETQ, per germline. Trimming removed 0 bases from V and 8 bases from J, with 12 bases in between. The CDR3 runs to 14 residues.

This clonotype was found many times. The CDR3, as DNA: TGCAGTGCTAGGATTAGCGGGGGGCCCCAAGAGACCCAGTACTTC. This codes for CSARISGGPQETQYF. The rearrangement links TRBV20-1 to TRBJ2-5; 10 nucleotides line up with TRBD2. The V gene's germline CDR1 is DFQATT and CDR2 SNEGSKA (reference sequence). The CDR3 is 15 residues long. J gave up 1 base and V 3 bases, and 5 bases lay outside the gene matches.

The sample holds many counts of this clonotype. This sequence joins TRBV5-1 and TRBJ2-1; tentatively, D is TRBD1 (6 bases). V lost 0 bases to trimming and J lost 0 bases, with 7 bases between them. The CDR3 runs to 15 residues. Germline V gives CDR1 SGHRS, CDR2 YFSETQ. The CDR3 here is CASSLVGGSYNEQFF. The CDR3 nucleotides read TGCGCCAGCAGCTTGGTAGGGGGCTCCTACAATGAGCAGTTCTTC. The full variable domain, in which reference TRBV5-1 and TRBJ2-1 provide the parts outside the CDR3, is KAGVTQTPRYLIKTRGQQVTLSCSPISGHRSVSWYQQTPGQGLQFLFEYFSETQRNKGNFPGRFSGRQFSNSRSEMNVSTLELGDSALYLCASSLVGGSYNEQFFGPGTRLTVL.

There are many counts of this clonotype. V is TRBV21-1 and J is TRBJ1-5. TRBV21-1 is tagged as a pseudogene. The CDR3 runs 16 residues. CDR3 amino acids: CASRRLRDSGCEPQHF. DNA of the CDR3: TGTGCCAGCAGGAGATTGCGGGACTCTGGTTGTGAGCCCCAGCATTTT.

This clonotype was detected ten times or more. CDR3 in DNA: TGCGCCAGCAGCTTGATGGTAGGGGGACCTGGGGCCAACGTCCTGACTTTC. Residues: CASSLMVGGPGANVLTF. The rearrangement uses TRBV5-1 and TRBJ2-6; possible D gene TRBD1, 6 bases. V was cut by 1 base and J by 2 bases, with 13 bases left in between. The CDR3 has 17 amino acids. Germline V lookup: CDR1 SGHRS, CDR2 YFSETQ.

The gene calls are TRBV20-1 and TRBJ2-3, with D tentatively TRBD2 (5 bases). Deletions cut 7 bases from V and 6 bases from J, with 14 bases between. Germline CDR1 is DFQATT and CDR2 is SNEGSKA (reference sequence). This CDR3 is 12 amino acids long. CDR3: CSGAASSDTQYF. The CDR3 DNA is TGCAGTGGGGCGGCTAGCAGTGATACGCAGTATTTT.

This clonotype was counted only a few times. The chain links TRBV18 to TRBJ1-1; no definite D call. Trimming removed 2 bases from V and 11 bases from J, with 18 bases in between. The CDR3 length is 14 residues. Germline loops: CDR1 KGHSH, CDR2 LQKENI. The CDR3 nucleotides read TGTGCCAGCTCACCATCGGCAGTGGGTCGCGTGGCTTTCTTT. This gives the protein CASSPSAVGRVAFF.